This section outlines one T cell receptor beta chain sequence together with its context. The data are from a study of blood T cell repertoires in COVID-19. Study-level information: PBMCs, B-cell-depleted T cells, or T cells provided the cDNA or gDNA that made up the material.

Clones were read by immunoSEQ multiplex PCR, and TCRdb kept only the in-frame ones, dropping some. Of 260,000 or so clones in the sample, 85% were seen once. The age range of participants was 18 to 89 years, with residence in around 22 US areas. Categorization into cohorts depended on clinical history that participants reported. Symptom resolution, clearance, or two negative PCRs marked donors in Cohort 3 as recovered. Germline values: CDR1 LNHDA, CDR2 SQIVND (reference sequence). This CDR3 has 12 residues. The V and J ends lost 5 bases and 9 bases respectively, with 11 bases between them. This rearrangement joins TRBV19 to TRBJ2-1, with D unresolved. The sample consisted of PBMCs or T cells enriched from blood (not recorded which). This sequence was found in a woman between 45 and 65 years old who had recovered from COVID-19. The CDR3 DNA sequence: TGTGCCAGTAGTTCTTTAGTGTCTGAGCAGTTCTTC. Its protein product is CASSSLVSEQFF.